This T cell receptor (beta chain) was sequenced in a study of shared clonotypes between healthy human individuals. Overall study findings and caveats: Estimated richness values were generally larger in naive subsets than in memory subsets.

CDR3 length: 14 amino acids. Germline V CDR1 and CDR2: SQVTM, ANQGSEA. Trimming removed 3 bases from V and 6 bases from J, with 16 bases in between. Remarks on this clone: The antigen remains undetermined.

Profiling relied on immunoSEQ multiplex PCR, and the TCRdb table lists in-frame clones only, not all of them. The sample lists approximately 2.5 million clones; roughly 93% were seen once. The clonotype was recovered from a young man in good health. Some clones in this sample may be carry-over from other donors' samples. The gene calls are TRBV29-1 and TRBJ2-3; D is ambiguous. The sequenced material came from naive CD4+ T cells from PBMCs. Documented subset: CD45RA+ positively selected. CDR3 loop: CSVDTSSSRDTQYF. The CDR3 nucleotides read TGCAGCGTTGACACGTCGAGCTCGAGGGATACGCAGTATTTT.